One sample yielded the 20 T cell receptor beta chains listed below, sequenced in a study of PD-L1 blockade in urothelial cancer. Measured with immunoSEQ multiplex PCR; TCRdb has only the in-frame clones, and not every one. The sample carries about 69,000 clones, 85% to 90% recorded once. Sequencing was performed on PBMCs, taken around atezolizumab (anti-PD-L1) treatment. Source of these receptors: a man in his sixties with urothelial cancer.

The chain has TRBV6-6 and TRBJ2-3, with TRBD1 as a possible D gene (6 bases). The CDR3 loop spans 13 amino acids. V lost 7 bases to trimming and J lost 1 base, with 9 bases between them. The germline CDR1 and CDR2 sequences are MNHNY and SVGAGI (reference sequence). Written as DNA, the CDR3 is TGTGCCAGCACCCGACAGGGCACAGATACGCAGTATTTT. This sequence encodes CASTRQGTDTQYF.

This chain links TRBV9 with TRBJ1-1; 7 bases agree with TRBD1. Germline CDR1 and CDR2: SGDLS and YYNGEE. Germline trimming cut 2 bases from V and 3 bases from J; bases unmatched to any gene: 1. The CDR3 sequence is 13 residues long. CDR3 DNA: TGTGCCAGCAGCGTCCAGGGGGACACTGAAGCTTTCTTT. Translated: CASSVQGDTEAFF.

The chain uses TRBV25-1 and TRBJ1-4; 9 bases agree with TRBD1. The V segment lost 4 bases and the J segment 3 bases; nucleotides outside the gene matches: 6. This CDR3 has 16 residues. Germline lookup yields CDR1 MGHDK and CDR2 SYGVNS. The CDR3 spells CASSAYWTGANEKLFF. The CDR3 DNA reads TGTGCCAGCAGTGCCTACTGGACAGGGGCTAATGAAAAACTGTTTTTT.

CDR3: CASSYYRGYTQYF. The DNA for the CDR3 is TGTGCCAGCAGCTACTACAGGGGATATACGCAGTATTTT. The rearrangement joins TRBV16 to TRBJ2-3, with 7 bases lining up with TRBD1. V shed 5 bases and J 7 bases; nucleotides not matched to a gene: 6. This CDR3 is built from 13 residues. The germline gives CDR1 KGHSY, CDR2 FQNENV.

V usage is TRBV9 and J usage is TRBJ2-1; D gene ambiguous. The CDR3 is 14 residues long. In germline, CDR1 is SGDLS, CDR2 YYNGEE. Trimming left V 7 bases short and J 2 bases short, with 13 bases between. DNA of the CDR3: TGTGCCAGCTTAACTATCGTCGCCTACAATGAGCAGTTCTTC. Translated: CASLTIVAYNEQFF.

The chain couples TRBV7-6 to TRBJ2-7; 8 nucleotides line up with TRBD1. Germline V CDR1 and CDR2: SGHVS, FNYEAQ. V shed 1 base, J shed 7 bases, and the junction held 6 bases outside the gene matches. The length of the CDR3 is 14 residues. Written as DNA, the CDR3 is TGTGCCAGCAGCTTAGGGACAGGGACCGGGGAGCAGTACTTC. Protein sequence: CASSLGTGTGEQYF. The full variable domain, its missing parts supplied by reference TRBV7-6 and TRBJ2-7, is GAGVSQSPRYKVTKRGQDVALRCDPISGHVSLYWYRQALGQGPEFLTYFNYEAQQDKSGLPNDRFSAERPEGSISTLTIQRTEQRDSAMYRCASSLGTGTGEQYFGPGTRLTVT.

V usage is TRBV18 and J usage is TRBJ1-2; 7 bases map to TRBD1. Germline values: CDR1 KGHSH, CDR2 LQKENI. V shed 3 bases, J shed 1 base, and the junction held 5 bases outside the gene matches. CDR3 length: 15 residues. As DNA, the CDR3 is TGTGCCAGCTCACCCTTGGACAGGATTAACTATGGCTACACCTTC. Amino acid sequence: CASSPLDRINYGYTF. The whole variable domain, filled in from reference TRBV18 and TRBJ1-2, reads NAGVMQNPRHLVRRRGQEARLRCSPMKGHSHVYWYRQLPEEGLKFMVYLQKENIIDESGMPKERFSAEFPKEGPSILRIQQVVRGDSAAYFCASSPLDRINYGYTFGSGTRLTVV.

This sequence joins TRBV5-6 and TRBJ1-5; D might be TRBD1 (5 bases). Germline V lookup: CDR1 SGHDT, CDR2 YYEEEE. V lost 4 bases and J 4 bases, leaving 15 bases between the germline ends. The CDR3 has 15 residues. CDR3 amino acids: CASSGGGTGNQPQHF. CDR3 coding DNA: TGTGCCAGCAGCGGGGGGGGGACTGGAAATCAGCCCCAGCATTTT.

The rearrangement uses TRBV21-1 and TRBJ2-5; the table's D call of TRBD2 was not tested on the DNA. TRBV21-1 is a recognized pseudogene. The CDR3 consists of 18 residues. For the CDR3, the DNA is TGTGCCAGCAGCCGCCGACTAGCGGGGGGGGGAGCTCAAGAGACCCAGTACTTC. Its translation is CASSRRLAGGGAQETQYF.

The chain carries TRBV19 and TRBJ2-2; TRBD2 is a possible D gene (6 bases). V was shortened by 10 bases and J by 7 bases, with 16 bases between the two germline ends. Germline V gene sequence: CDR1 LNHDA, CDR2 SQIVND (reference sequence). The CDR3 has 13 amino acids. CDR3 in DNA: TGTGCCACCCCGGGCCAGCGGGTCGGGGAGCTGTTTTTT. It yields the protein CATPGQRVGELFF.

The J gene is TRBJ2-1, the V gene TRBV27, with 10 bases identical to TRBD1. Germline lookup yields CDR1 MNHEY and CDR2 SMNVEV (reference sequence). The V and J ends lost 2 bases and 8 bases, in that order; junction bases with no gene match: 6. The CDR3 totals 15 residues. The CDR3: CASSLKGQGRDEQFF. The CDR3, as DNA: TGTGCCAGCAGTTTAAAGGGACAGGGGCGAGATGAGCAGTTCTTC.

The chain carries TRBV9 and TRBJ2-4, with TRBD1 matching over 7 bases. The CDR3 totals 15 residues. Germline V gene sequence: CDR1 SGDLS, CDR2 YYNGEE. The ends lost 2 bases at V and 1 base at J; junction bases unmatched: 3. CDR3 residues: CASSVGDSAKNIQYF. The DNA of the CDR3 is TGTGCCAGCAGCGTTGGGGACAGTGCCAAAAACATTCAGTACTTC.

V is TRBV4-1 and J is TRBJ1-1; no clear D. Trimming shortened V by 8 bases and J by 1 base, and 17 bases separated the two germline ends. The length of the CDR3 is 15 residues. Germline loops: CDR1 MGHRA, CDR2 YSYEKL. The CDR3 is CASHSKAQTNTEAFF. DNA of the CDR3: TGCGCCAGCCATTCAAAGGCACAGACGAACACTGAAGCTTTCTTT.

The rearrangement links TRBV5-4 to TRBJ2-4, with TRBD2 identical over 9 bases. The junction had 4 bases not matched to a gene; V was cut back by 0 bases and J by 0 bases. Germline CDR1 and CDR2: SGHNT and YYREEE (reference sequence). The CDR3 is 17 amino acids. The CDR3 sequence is CASSLAGGGVAKNIQYF. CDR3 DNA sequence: TGTGCCAGCAGCTTGGCTGGCGGGGGGGTAGCCAAAAACATTCAGTACTTC.

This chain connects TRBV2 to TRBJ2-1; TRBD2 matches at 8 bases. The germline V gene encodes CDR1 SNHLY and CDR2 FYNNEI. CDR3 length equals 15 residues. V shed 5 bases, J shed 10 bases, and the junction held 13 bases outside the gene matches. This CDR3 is CASSLTSGSGLEQFF. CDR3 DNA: TGTGCCAGCAGTCTCACTAGCGGATCCGGTTTGGAGCAGTTCTTC.

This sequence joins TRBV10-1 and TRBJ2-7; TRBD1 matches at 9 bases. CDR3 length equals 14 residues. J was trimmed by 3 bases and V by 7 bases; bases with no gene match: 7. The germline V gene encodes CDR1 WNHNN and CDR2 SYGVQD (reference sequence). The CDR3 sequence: CASMPGQGHYEQYF. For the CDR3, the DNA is TGCGCCAGCATGCCGGGACAGGGCCACTACGAGCAGTACTTC.

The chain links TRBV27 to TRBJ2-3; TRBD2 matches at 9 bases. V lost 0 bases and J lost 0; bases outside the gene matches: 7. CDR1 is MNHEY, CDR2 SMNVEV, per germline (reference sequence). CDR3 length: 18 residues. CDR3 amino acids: CASSLSGGLAASTDTQYF. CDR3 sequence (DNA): TGTGCCAGCAGTTTATCGGGGGGACTAGCAGCTAGCACAGATACGCAGTATTTT.

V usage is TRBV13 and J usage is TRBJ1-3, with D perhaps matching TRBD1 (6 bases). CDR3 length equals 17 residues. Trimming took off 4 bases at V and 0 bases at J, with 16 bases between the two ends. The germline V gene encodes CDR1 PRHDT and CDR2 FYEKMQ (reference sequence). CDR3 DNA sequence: TGTGCCAGCAGCTCCAGGGCAGGGGACAACTCTGGAAACACCATATATTTT. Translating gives CASSSRAGDNSGNTIYF.

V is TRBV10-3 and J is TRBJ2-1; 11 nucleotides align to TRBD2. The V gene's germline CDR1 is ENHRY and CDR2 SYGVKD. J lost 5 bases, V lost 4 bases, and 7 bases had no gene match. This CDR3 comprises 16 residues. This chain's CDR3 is CAISGLAGFTNNEQFF. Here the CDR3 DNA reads TGTGCCATCAGTGGACTAGCGGGGTTCACAAACAATGAGCAGTTCTTC.

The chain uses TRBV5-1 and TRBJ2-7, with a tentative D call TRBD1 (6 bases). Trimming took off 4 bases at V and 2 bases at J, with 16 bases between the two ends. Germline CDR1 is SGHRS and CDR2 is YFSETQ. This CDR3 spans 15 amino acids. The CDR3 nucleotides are TGCGCCAGCAGCCCAAACGGACAGACAACCTACGAGCAGTACTTC. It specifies CASSPNGQTTYEQYF.